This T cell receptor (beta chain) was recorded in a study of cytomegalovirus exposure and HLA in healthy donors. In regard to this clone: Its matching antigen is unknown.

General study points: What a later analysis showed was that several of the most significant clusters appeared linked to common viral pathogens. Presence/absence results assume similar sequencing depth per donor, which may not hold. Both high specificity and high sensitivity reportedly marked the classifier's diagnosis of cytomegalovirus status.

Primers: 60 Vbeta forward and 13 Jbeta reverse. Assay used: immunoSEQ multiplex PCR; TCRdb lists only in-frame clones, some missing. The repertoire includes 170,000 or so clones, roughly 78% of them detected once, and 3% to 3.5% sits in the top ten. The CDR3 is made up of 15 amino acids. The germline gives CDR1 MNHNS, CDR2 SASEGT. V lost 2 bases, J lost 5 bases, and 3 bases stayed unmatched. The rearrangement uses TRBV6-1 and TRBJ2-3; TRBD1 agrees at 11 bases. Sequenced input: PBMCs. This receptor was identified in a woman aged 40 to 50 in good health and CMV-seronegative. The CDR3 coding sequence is TGTGCCAGCAGTGAATGGACAGGGGGCCAAGATACGCAGTATTTT. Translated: CASSEWTGGQDTQYF.